These 29 T cell receptor beta chains originate from one sample sequenced in a study of CD8+ T cells in alopecia areata. RNA, once extracted, was reverse transcribed into cDNA for use as the sequencing template. Measured with immunoSEQ multiplex PCR; TCRdb has only the in-frame clones, and not every one. The repertoire has 95,000 to 150,000 clones, roughly 57% of them found once; the top ten carry around 6%. The treatment here: oral pan-JAK inhibitor, 5-10 mg twice daily. This specimen was CD4+ T cells sorted from blood, taken at week 4, from a patient treated with tofacitinib. The source is a human donor with alopecia areata.

The chain has TRBV29-1 and TRBJ2-3, with 7 bases that match TRBD2. J was trimmed by 3 bases and V by 4 bases; bases with no gene match: 4. CDR1 SQVTM and CDR2 ANQGSEA come from the germline V gene. The CDR3 length is 13 residues. As DNA, the CDR3 is TGCAGCGTTGGGGGGAGGGGAACAGATACGCAGTATTTT. Amino acid sequence: CSVGGRGTDTQYF.

V is TRBV4-1 and J is TRBJ2-3, with D possibly TRBD2 on 6 matching bases. The CDR3 is 16 amino acids. Germline CDR1 and CDR2: MGHRA and YSYEKL. V lost 7 bases and J lost 3, with 20 bases in between. The CDR3 bases are TGCGCCAGCACCCCTCTGGCGGGAACGAGAACAGATACGCAGTATTTT. Translation gives CASTPLAGTRTDTQYF.

This clone showed up just once. The V and J genes are TRBV23-1 and TRBJ1-2; D gene ambiguous. TRBV23-1 is known as an ORF, though its function is uncertain. This CDR3 contains 13 residues. The V end was cut by 6 bases, the J end by 8 bases, with 16 bases between. CDR3 DNA: TGCGCCAGCAGCCGTAAAGGACTGGGGGGCTACACCTTC. Its protein is CASSRKGLGGYTF.

The CDR3 sequence: CASSLGNNEQFF. CDR3 sequence (DNA): TGTGCCAGCAGCTTAGGGAACAATGAGCAGTTCTTC. The chain recombines TRBV7-3 with TRBJ2-1, with D unresolved. This CDR3 has 12 residues. Germline V gene sequence: CDR1 SGHTA, CDR2 FQGTGA. V lost 2 bases to trimming and J lost 5 bases, with 4 bases between them. Looking up the rest from reference TRBV7-3 and TRBJ2-1 gives the full variable domain: GAGVSQTPSNKVTEKGKYVELRCDPISGHTALYWYRQSLGQGPEFLIYFQGTGAADDSGLPNDRFFAVRPEGSVSTLKIQRTERGDSAVYLCASSLGNNEQFFGPGTRLTVL.

This clone was counted a few times. This chain uses TRBV7-8 with TRBJ2-5, with 7 bases that match TRBD1. Germline CDR1 reads SGHVS; CDR2 reads FQNEAQ. CDR3 length: 16 residues. V was pared by 1 base and J by 1 base, with 6 bases of the junction left unmatched. The CDR3 DNA sequence: TGTGCCAGCAGCTTAGTGTTGCCAGGGGGCCAAGAGACCCAGTACTTC. As protein: CASSLVLPGGQETQYF.

The chain uses TRBV19 and TRBJ1-1, with D possibly matching TRBD1 (6 bases). This CDR3 is built from 14 residues. Germline-derived CDR1 and CDR2 are LNHDA and SQIVND (reference sequence). V gave up 7 bases and J gave up 1 base, with 13 bases separating them. The CDR3 nucleotides read TGTGCCAGTACTCGGACAGAACAGAACACTGAAGCTTTCTTT. Protein product: CASTRTEQNTEAFF.

This clone was counted at least ten times. The chain recombines TRBV2 with TRBJ2-1, with D perhaps TRBD2 (5 bases). The CDR3 is made up of 13 amino acids. V was shortened by 4 bases and J by 12 bases, with 16 bases between the two germline ends. Germline loops: CDR1 SNHLY, CDR2 FYNNEI. CDR3 region: CASSVDSLSMQFF. In nucleotides, the CDR3 is TGTGCCAGCAGTGTGGACTCTTTGTCCATGCAGTTCTTC.

In DNA form, the CDR3 reads TGTGCCAGCAAAAGAACCTACGAGCAGTACTTC. Translating it yields CASKRTYEQYF. This chain connects TRBV2 to TRBJ2-7; D ambiguous. V was trimmed by 7 bases and J by 2 bases, leaving 6 bases between them. There are 11 residues in the CDR3. CDR1 is SNHLY and CDR2 is FYNNEI in the germline V gene. The variable domain in full, completed from reference TRBV2 and TRBJ2-7, reads EPEVTQTPSHQVTQMGQEVILRCVPISNHLYFYWYRQILGQKVEFLVSFYNNEISEKSEIFDDQFSVERPDGSNFTLKIRSTKLEDSAMYFCASKRTYEQYFGPGTRLTVT.

This clone appeared a few times. The rearrangement uses TRBV19 and TRBJ1-5; a weak D match, TRBD1 (5 bases). The CDR3 spans 15 residues. The germline CDR1 and CDR2 sequences are LNHDA and SQIVND (reference sequence). Trimming took off 6 bases at V and 0 bases at J, with 12 bases between the two ends. The chain's CDR3 is CASRVKGRSNQPQHF. The CDR3 DNA is TGTGCCAGTAGGGTTAAGGGGCGTAGCAATCAGCCCCAGCATTTT.

The chain recombines TRBV4-1 with TRBJ1-2, with 8 nucleotides matching TRBD1. Germline assignment: CDR1 MGHRA and CDR2 YSYEKL. This CDR3 comprises 14 residues. Trimming cost V 2 bases and J 7 bases; bases outside gene matches: 6. As DNA, the CDR3 is TGCGCCAGCAGCCAACCTGGGACAGGCGCTGGCTACACCTTC. Amino acids: CASSQPGTGAGYTF.

This clone was recorded a few times. The CDR3 loop is CSSGGSGYNEQFF. The CDR3 coding sequence is TGCAGCTCCGGAGGTAGCGGATACAATGAGCAGTTCTTC. V usage is TRBV29-1 and J usage is TRBJ2-1, with TRBD2 as a possible D gene (6 bases). The CDR3 runs to 13 residues. Between the trimmed V and J ends, which lost 8 bases and 4 bases, there was a span of 15 bases. Germline values: CDR1 SQVTM, CDR2 ANQGSEA.

The chain employs TRBV9 and TRBJ2-5, with no clear D. The J call may be wrong; the DNA end is better matched by TRBJ2-7. This CDR3 comprises 14 residues. Germline CDR1 is SGDLS and CDR2 is YYNGEE. This CDR3 is CASSPQTSSYEQYF. The CDR3 DNA follows: TGTGCCAGCAGCCCTCAGACAAGCTCCTACGAGCAGTACTTC.

The chain employs TRBV28 and TRBJ2-5; no definite D call. The CDR3 length is 14 residues. The germline CDR1 and CDR2 sequences are MDHEN and SYDVKM. The V gene lost 6 bases and the J gene lost 3 bases, with 14 bases spanning the gap. The CDR3 spells CASSTIERKETQYF. CDR3 coding DNA: TGTGCCAGCAGCACGATAGAACGAAAAGAGACCCAGTACTTC.

The chain has TRBV7-3 and TRBJ2-3, with 11 bases that match TRBD2. The J segment lost 2 bases and the V segment lost 6 bases, leaving 1 base of the junction unmatched. From germline, CDR1 is SGHTA and CDR2 FQGTGA. There are 14 residues in the CDR3. The CDR3 loop is CASRLAGATDTQYF. CDR3 coding DNA: TGTGCCAGCAGACTAGCGGGGGCCACAGATACGCAGTATTTT.

The chain employs TRBV7-8 and TRBJ2-1; possible D gene TRBD1, 6 bases. V was cut by 5 bases and J by 9 bases, with 20 bases left in between. From germline, CDR1 is SGHVS and CDR2 FQNEAQ. The CDR3 spans 15 residues. The CDR3 loop reads CASSQIPGQLFEQFF. The DNA of the CDR3 is TGTGCCAGCAGCCAAATACCTGGACAGTTATTTGAGCAGTTCTTC.

CDR3 coding DNA: TGTGCCACCAGCAGAGATATAGGTCTTAATGAAAAACTGTTTTTT. The encoded protein is CATSRDIGLNEKLFF. V and J are TRBV15 and TRBJ1-4; D is ambiguous. Trimming removed 0 bases at V and 4 bases at J, with 9 bases between. Germline-derived CDR1 and CDR2 are LNHNV and YYDKDF (reference sequence). CDR3 size: 15 residues.

This rearrangement joins TRBV4-3 to TRBJ1-2; D is ambiguous. Trimming took 3 bases from V and 8 from J, leaving 10 bases between them. This CDR3 has 12 amino acids. Per germline, CDR1 LGHNA and CDR2 YSLEER. The CDR3 bases are TGCGCCAGCAGCCAGGGGAGAGACGGCTACACCTTC. This codes for CASSQGRDGYTF.

This clone was seen a handful of times. This chain uses TRBV5-6 with TRBJ1-2; TRBD1 matches 9 bases. The CDR3 is made up of 13 amino acids. V dropped 9 bases and J dropped 5; count of bases not matched to a gene: 8. Germline CDR1 is SGHDT and CDR2 is YYEEEE. CDR3 residues: CATWDRATYGYTF. The CDR3 nucleotides are TGTGCCACCTGGGACAGGGCGACGTATGGCTACACCTTC.

To note about this clone: The CDR3 ends on some other residue instead of the conserved phenylalanine or tryptophan, so this is likely a read error. The rearrangement links TRBV25-1 to TRBJ2-3, with TRBD1 matching 10 bases. The CDR3 covers 18 residues. The V gene's germline CDR1 is MGHDK and CDR2 SYGVNS. V lost 2 bases and J lost 4; bases outside the gene matches: 12. CDR3 residues: CASSERGLRDRGADTQYL. Here the CDR3 DNA reads TGTGCCAGCAGTGAACGGGGCCTCCGGGACAGGGGAGCAGATACGCAGTATCTT.

For the CDR3, the DNA is TGCAGCGTTACTGACAGGGTCAACACCGGGGAGCTGTTTTTT. Translation: CSVTDRVNTGELFF. The V call is TRBV29-1, the J call TRBJ2-2, with TRBD1 identical over 7 bases. CDR3 length equals 14 residues. The junction had 5 bases not matched to a gene; V was cut back by 5 bases and J by 2 bases. Per the germline V gene, CDR1 is SQVTM and CDR2 is ANQGSEA.

This clone was picked up a small number of times. This chain links TRBV4-2 with TRBJ1-2; unclear D gene. Looked up from germline, CDR1 is LGHNA and CDR2 is YNFKEQ. V shed 0 bases and J shed 4 bases, with 12 bases lying between them. There are 15 residues in the CDR3. CDR3 loop: CASSQDLRGIYGYTF. The CDR3 DNA is TGTGCCAGCAGCCAAGATTTGCGCGGCATCTATGGCTACACCTTC.

The chain links TRBV11-2 to TRBJ1-1, with D possibly being TRBD1 (5 bases). Germline-derived CDR1 and CDR2 are SGHAT and FQNNGV. V was clipped by 3 bases and J by 7 bases, with 9 bases between them. The CDR3 has 12 residues. The CDR3 region has the DNA TGTGCCAGCAGCTTGGCGGGGCTTGAAGCTTTCTTT. Translated: CASSLAGLEAFF.

The V and J genes are TRBV11-2 and TRBJ1-4, with a weak D call TRBD1 (5 bases). Trimming left V 5 bases short and J 0 bases short, with 10 bases between. From germline, CDR1 is SGHAT and CDR2 FQNNGV. This CDR3 comprises 15 residues. The CDR3 bases are TGTGCCAGCAGCCGGGACCGATCAACTAATGAAAAACTGTTTTTT. Protein: CASSRDRSTNEKLFF.

The chain carries TRBV2 and TRBJ2-7; weak D call: TRBD1 (6 bases). Trimming removed 9 bases at V and 6 bases at J, with 18 bases between. The CDR3 is 13 residues long. CDR1 is SNHLY, CDR2 FYNNEI, per germline. The CDR3 DNA reads as TGTGCCAGTTCCGTAGTGACCAGGGGCGAGCAGTACTTC. Protein sequence: CASSVVTRGEQYF.

Only one count was recorded for this clone. V and J are TRBV18 and TRBJ1-1, with D unclear. Trimming left V 2 bases short and J 1 base short, with 20 bases between. Germline V gene sequence: CDR1 KGHSH, CDR2 LQKENI. This CDR3 contains 18 residues. CDR3 nucleotides: TGTGCCAGCTCACCATTCAAGGTTGGCGAACCAGAGAACACTGAAGCTTTCTTT. It translates to CASSPFKVGEPENTEAFF.

This clone appeared a few times. The rearrangement joins TRBV4-3 to TRBJ1-1; no clear D. V was trimmed by 1 base and J by 8 bases, leaving 20 bases between them. The germline V gene encodes CDR1 LGHNA and CDR2 YSLEER. This CDR3 comprises 16 residues. CDR3 amino acids: CASSQGAVLQTQEAFF. DNA for the CDR3: TGCGCCAGCAGCCAAGGAGCAGTCCTCCAGACCCAGGAAGCTTTCTTT.

This chain joins TRBV5-1 and TRBJ2-3; 7 bases are shared with TRBD1. CDR3 length: 16 residues. The germline V gene has CDR1 SGHRS and CDR2 YFSETQ. V lost 4 bases to trimming and J lost 4 bases; unmatched junction nucleotides: 12. The CDR3 reads CASSPEVQGVSDTQYF. As DNA, the CDR3 is TGCGCCAGCAGCCCGGAAGTCCAGGGGGTATCAGATACGCAGTATTTT.

The chain uses TRBV11-2 and TRBJ1-2; D gene ambiguous. Germline V CDR1 and CDR2: SGHAT, FQNNGV. CDR3 length equals 15 residues. Trimming removed 1 base from V and 0 bases from J, with 9 bases in between. The CDR3 DNA reads as TGTGCCAGCAGCTTAGTTCACACAGCTAACTATGGCTACACCTTC. This encodes CASSLVHTANYGYTF.

In the case of this clone: This sample also contains other DNA sequences that code for the same CDR3. The chain recombines TRBV7-2 with TRBJ1-2; D gene ambiguous. The CDR3 runs 13 residues. Trimming took off 0 bases at V and 3 bases at J, with 5 bases between the two ends. Germline V gene sequence: CDR1 SGHTA, CDR2 FQGNSA. CDR3 region: CASSLATDYGYTF. The CDR3 DNA reads TGTGCCAGCAGCTTAGCGACGGACTATGGCTACACCTTC.